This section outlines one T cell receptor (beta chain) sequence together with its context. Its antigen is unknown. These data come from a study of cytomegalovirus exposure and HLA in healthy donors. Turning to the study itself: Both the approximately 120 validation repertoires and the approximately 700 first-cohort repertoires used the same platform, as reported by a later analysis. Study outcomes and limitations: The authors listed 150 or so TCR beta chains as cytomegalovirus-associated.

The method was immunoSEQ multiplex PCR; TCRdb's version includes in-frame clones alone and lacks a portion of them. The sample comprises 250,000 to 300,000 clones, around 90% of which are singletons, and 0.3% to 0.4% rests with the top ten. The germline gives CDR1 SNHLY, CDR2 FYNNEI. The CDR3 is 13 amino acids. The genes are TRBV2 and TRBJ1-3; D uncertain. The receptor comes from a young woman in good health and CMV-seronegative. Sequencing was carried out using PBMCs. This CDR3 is CVATQSSGNTIYF. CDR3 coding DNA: TGTGTAGCGACCCAGAGCTCTGGAAACACCATATATTTT.